This TCR beta chain emerged from a study of shared clonotypes between healthy human individuals. CD45RA-negative memory and CD45RA+ naive subsets were split from the CD4+ cells. CDR1 and CDR2 from the germline V gene are MNHNS and SASEGT. V lost 3 bases to trimming and J lost 0 bases, with 12 bases between them. This CDR3 is built from 16 residues. Sequencing was performed with immunoSEQ multiplex PCR; in TCRdb, only in-frame clones are kept and a portion is missing. The profile shows some 2,500,000 clones, less than 95% of them singletons. The sample taken for sequencing was naive CD4+ T cells from PBMCs. As to subset: CD45RA+ positively selected. The chain carries TRBV6-1 and TRBJ1-3; the D is unclear. The clonotype originates from a man younger than 35 in good health. Some clones in this sample may be carry-over from other donors' samples. The CDR3 DNA reads as TGTGCCAGCAGTGACGCGCACGCTAGCTCTGGAAACACCATATATTTT. Translated: CASSDAHASSGNTIYF.